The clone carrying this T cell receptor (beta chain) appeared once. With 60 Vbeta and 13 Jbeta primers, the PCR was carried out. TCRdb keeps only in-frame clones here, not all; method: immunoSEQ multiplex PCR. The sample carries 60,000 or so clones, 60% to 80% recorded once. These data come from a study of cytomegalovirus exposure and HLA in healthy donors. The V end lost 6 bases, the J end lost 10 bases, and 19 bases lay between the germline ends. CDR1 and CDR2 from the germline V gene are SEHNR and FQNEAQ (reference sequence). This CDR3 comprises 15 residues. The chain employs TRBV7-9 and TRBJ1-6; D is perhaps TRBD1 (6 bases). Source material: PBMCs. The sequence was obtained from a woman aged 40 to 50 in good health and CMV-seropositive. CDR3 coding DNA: TGTGCCAGCAGAGGGGGGGGGAACACGCGCTCACCCCTCCACTTT. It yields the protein CASRGGGNTRSPLHF.